The clone carrying this T cell receptor (beta chain) was detected many times. Antigen unknown. TCRdb re-called the reads with MiXCR, one entry per CDR3 protein. The sample includes roughly 800,000 distinct CDR3 sequences, almost 30% of them seen just once. The record originates from a study of T cell repertoires in cytomegalovirus infection. Study as a whole: Epitope selection comprised recently identified HLA-C-restricted CMV epitopes and well-studied HLA-B-restricted CMV epitopes. It can be stated that public TCR beta signatures indicated CMV infection as well as a matching HLA type. The study, taken as a whole, reports: CMV carriers having the relevant HLA were flagged by cumulative public TCR beta family frequency. Dominating the ex vivo response were HLA-C-restricted CMV-specific TCR beta clonotypes.

Trimming cost V 1 base and J 5 bases; bases outside gene matches: 11. Germline V CDR1 and CDR2: SGHVS, FNYEAQ. The CDR3 extends over 17 amino acids. Here the sequenced sample was cultured CD8+ T cells from PBMCs, taken from culture after CMV antigen stimulation. The sequence was collected from a human donor in good health (CMV status not recorded). Some clones in this sample may be carry-over from other donors' samples. V is TRBV7-6 and J is TRBJ2-1; 7 positions agree with TRBD1. The CDR3 sequence: CASSLGQGGNTHNEQFF. The CDR3 DNA reads as TGTGCCAGCAGCTTAGGACAGGGTGGGAACACGCACAATGAGCAGTTCTTC.